What follows are 22 T cell receptor beta chains derived from one specimen sequenced in a study of T cells in Graves' hyperthyroidism and ophthalmopathy. Amplification targeted TCR beta CDR3 regions from RNA transcripts. When the TCR CDR3 underwent first-round RT-PCR, the HTBI primer set was used. MiXCR, applied by TCRdb to the multiplex PCR reads, yields one record per CDR3 protein. This table has approximately 100,000 distinct CDR3 sequences, less than 55% appearing once. The specimen was blood. Receptor source: a man in his forties with Graves' hyperthyroidism.

This chain connects TRBV20-1 to TRBJ2-1; D is uncertain. Germline CDR1 DFQATT, CDR2 SNEGSKA (reference sequence). Deletions cut 4 bases from V and 0 bases from J, with 7 bases between. The CDR3 spans 13 residues. The CDR3 DNA reads TGCAGTGCTATTTGGTTCTCCTACAATGAGCAGTTCTTC. Its translation is CSAIWFSYNEQFF.

The genes are TRBV19 and TRBJ2-2; 9 bases are a match to TRBD1. Trimming took 5 bases from V and 5 from J; bases not matched to a gene: 3. The CDR3 covers 14 residues. In germline, CDR1 is LNHDA, CDR2 SQIVND (reference sequence). CDR3 loop: CASSGDRVTGELFF. CDR3 sequence (DNA): TGTGCCAGTAGTGGGGACAGGGTTACCGGGGAGCTGTTTTTT.

This chain links TRBV25-1 with TRBJ2-1, with D maybe TRBD1 (6 bases). The V end lost 6 bases, the J end lost 8 bases, and 14 bases lay between the germline ends. The CDR3 is 13 amino acids. Germline lookup yields CDR1 MGHDK and CDR2 SYGVNS. The CDR3 nucleotides read TGTGCCAGCAGCTTAGGGGGATCGGATGAGCAGTTCTTC. Protein: CASSLGGSDEQFF.

The chain employs TRBV7-2 and TRBJ2-2, with 9 bases lining up with TRBD2. In germline, CDR1 is SGHTA, CDR2 FQGNSA. With 1 base clipped from V and 6 bases from J, the junction kept 6 bases outside the gene matches. There are 16 residues in the CDR3. The CDR3 bases are TGTGCCAGCAGCTTAGGTCCAGCGGGAGGATCCGGGGAGCTGTTTTTT. It translates to CASSLGPAGGSGELFF.

This clonotype was observed at least ten times. The chain recombines TRBV9 with TRBJ1-4; 11 bases are a match to TRBD1. The CDR3 spans 16 residues. The V gene end was trimmed by 0 bases and the J gene end by 6 bases; junction bases not matched to a gene: 4. CDR1 and CDR2 from the germline V gene are SGDLS and YYNGEE. CDR3 nucleotide sequence: TGTGCCAGCAGCGTAGCTACGGACAGGGGGCATGAAAAACTGTTTTTT. Translation gives CASSVATDRGHEKLFF.

The genes are TRBV7-9 and TRBJ2-5; D gene ambiguous. The CDR3 extends over 16 amino acids. Between the trimmed V and J ends, which lost 0 bases and 0 bases, there was a span of 11 bases. The germline gives CDR1 SEHNR, CDR2 FQNEAQ (reference sequence). The CDR3 sequence: CASSLAQDLNQETQYF. The CDR3 DNA is TGTGCCAGCAGCTTAGCGCAGGATTTAAACCAAGAGACCCAGTACTTC.

This clonotype has more than one count but fewer than ten. This may be a read error: a much more frequent sequence differs by one nucleotide. The chain employs TRBV12-3 or TRBV12-4 and TRBJ1-1; no definite D call. CDR3 length equals 15 residues. V was trimmed by 1 base and J by 1 base, leaving 10 bases between them. The CDR3 region has the DNA TGTGCCAGCAGTTTAGGGTCCGCGGGGAACACTGAAGCTTTCTTT. Protein sequence: CASSLGSAGNTEAFF.

The chain uses TRBV15 and TRBJ2-7; TRBD2 agrees at 13 bases. The CDR3 length is 16 residues. Germline CDR1 and CDR2: LNHNV and YYDKDF (reference sequence). V dropped 1 base and J dropped 1; count of bases not matched to a gene: 1. In DNA, the CDR3 is TGTGCCACCAGCAGAGGGACTAGCGGGGGTTCCTACGAGCAGTACTTC. Translation gives CATSRGTSGGSYEQYF.

In this sample, this clonotype turned up many times. The chain couples TRBV29-1 to TRBJ1-1; D not certain. V shed 6 bases and J shed 5 bases, with 13 bases lying between them. The CDR3 sequence is 12 residues long. In germline, CDR1 is SQVTM, CDR2 ANQGSEA. This CDR3 reads CSVGLIGTEAFF. In DNA, the CDR3 is TGCAGCGTGGGGTTGATAGGGACTGAAGCTTTCTTT.

The V and J genes are TRBV24-1 and TRBJ1-3, with 8 bases identical to TRBD1. CDR1 is KGHDR, CDR2 SFDVKD, per germline. The CDR3 covers 16 residues. With 4 bases clipped from V and 8 bases from J, the junction kept 12 bases outside the gene matches. The CDR3 is CATSDTSGQGRHTIYF. The CDR3 DNA reads as TGTGCCACCAGTGACACCTCCGGACAGGGTAGGCACACCATATATTTT.

This clonotype was observed at least ten times. V gene TRBV5-1 combines with J gene TRBJ2-7; D is perhaps TRBD1 or TRBD2 (5 bases each). CDR1 and CDR2 from the germline V gene are SGHRS and YFSETQ. The CDR3 is 14 residues long. V lost 4 bases and J lost 1, with 12 bases in between. The CDR3 nucleotides read TGCGCCAGCAGCATCCGGGACCTTTCCTACGAGCAGTACTTC. The encoded protein is CASSIRDLSYEQYF.

This clonotype was recorded once. One end of the junction varies from germline; a read error may be responsible. The rearrangement links TRBV20-1 to TRBJ2-1; TRBD2 matches at 7 bases. This CDR3 contains 15 residues. Germline V gene data show CDR1 as DFQATT and CDR2 as SNEGSKA (reference sequence). The CDR3 loop is CSASPARTRDNEQSF. The CDR3 DNA sequence: TGCAGTGCTAGTCCGGCAAGGACTAGGGATAATGAGCAGTCCTTC.

This clonotype was recorded many times. V gene TRBV5-1 combines with J gene TRBJ2-1, with 8 bases aligning to TRBD2. The CDR3 length is 17 residues. The junction had 10 bases not matched to a gene; V was cut back by 3 bases and J by 2 bases. From germline, CDR1 is SGHRS and CDR2 YFSETQ. CDR3 protein: CASSYRTSLEPYNEQFF. For the CDR3, the DNA is TGCGCCAGCAGCTACCGGACTAGCCTAGAGCCCTACAATGAGCAGTTCTTC.

This sequence joins TRBV20-1 and TRBJ1-6; a possible D gene is TRBD1 (6 bases). This CDR3 has 13 residues. Germline V lookup: CDR1 DFQATT, CDR2 SNEGSKA (reference sequence). V was pared by 5 bases and J by 7 bases, with 12 bases between. This chain's CDR3 is CSAPGAGNSPLHF. The CDR3 DNA reads as TGCAGTGCTCCGGGGGCAGGCAATTCACCCCTCCACTTT.

Many counts were recorded for this clonotype. This chain connects TRBV6-1 to TRBJ2-6; D remains unclear. This CDR3 is 18 amino acids long. Germline V lookup: CDR1 MNHNS, CDR2 SASEGT. V was cut by 1 base and J by 0 bases, with 13 bases left in between. The CDR3 is CASSEGHGLHSGANVLTF. The CDR3 DNA sequence: TGTGCCAGCAGTGAAGGGCACGGGCTCCACTCTGGGGCCAACGTCCTGACTTTC.

The chain couples TRBV2 to TRBJ1-6, with 9 bases that match TRBD1. V trimming: 6 bases; J trimming: 8 bases; junction bases outside the gene matches: 8. Germline V gives CDR1 SNHLY, CDR2 FYNNEI. CDR3 length: 15 residues. The CDR3 nucleotides read TGTGCCAGCAGGGTCGGGACAGGGTCGTATTCACCCCTCCACTTT. Translation gives CASRVGTGSYSPLHF.

A single count supports this clonotype. V is TRBV7-6 and J is TRBJ1-5; D ambiguous. V lost 1 base, J lost 11 bases, and 15 bases lay in between. Germline V CDR1 and CDR2: SGHVS, FNYEAQ. This CDR3 is built from 14 residues. The CDR3 sequence is CASSLVASQETQHF. The CDR3 DNA follows: TGTGCCAGCAGCTTAGTGGCCTCCCAAGAGACCCAGCATTTT.

The chain has TRBV20-1 and TRBJ2-1; the match to TRBD2 covers 13 bases. This CDR3 is 17 amino acids long. Germline-derived CDR1 and CDR2 are DFQATT and SNEGSKA (reference sequence). V trimming: 1 base; J trimming: 4 bases; junction bases outside the gene matches: 7. The CDR3 loop is CSARARLAGGGYNEQFF. Here the CDR3 DNA reads TGCAGTGCTAGAGCCAGACTAGCGGGAGGAGGATACAATGAGCAGTTCTTC.

For this clonotype: A read error may produce the germline difference seen at one junction end. V and J are TRBV19 and TRBJ1-5; D is possibly TRBD1 (5 bases). The CDR3 runs 14 residues. From germline, CDR1 is LNHDA and CDR2 SQIVND (reference sequence). CDR3 nucleotide sequence: TGTGCCAGTAGTATGACAGATAGCGATCAGCCCCAGCATTTT. It specifies CASSMTDSDQPQHF.

This clonotype was recorded once. The J gene is TRBJ2-5, the V gene TRBV24-1; D perhaps matches TRBD2 (7 bases). V lost 1 base, J lost 0 bases, and 14 bases lay in between. The CDR3 extends over 17 amino acids. The germline gives CDR1 KGHDR, CDR2 SFDVKD. DNA for the CDR3: TGTGCCACCAGTGATTTAGTAGGGAGGGGGTACCAAGAGACCCAGTACTTC. This encodes CATSDLVGRGYQETQYF.

This clonotype was recorded at least ten times. V is TRBV20-1 and J is TRBJ2-1; perhaps TRBD2 as D (5 bases). This CDR3 has 13 residues. Trimming stripped 1 base from V and 5 bases from J, with 9 bases between. CDR1 DFQATT and CDR2 SNEGSKA come from the germline V gene (reference sequence). CDR3 amino acids: CSARGGRNNEQFF. The CDR3 DNA reads TGCAGTGCTAGAGGAGGGAGAAACAATGAGCAGTTCTTC.

The chain has TRBV20-1 and TRBJ2-7, with TRBD2 identical over 9 bases. Germline assignment: CDR1 DFQATT and CDR2 SNEGSKA (reference sequence). The CDR3 contains 13 residues. V shed 2 bases, J shed 4 bases, and the junction held 3 bases outside the gene matches. The CDR3 DNA is TGCAGTGCTAGAATTAGCGGGAGTTACGAGCAGTACTTC. Protein: CSARISGSYEQYF.